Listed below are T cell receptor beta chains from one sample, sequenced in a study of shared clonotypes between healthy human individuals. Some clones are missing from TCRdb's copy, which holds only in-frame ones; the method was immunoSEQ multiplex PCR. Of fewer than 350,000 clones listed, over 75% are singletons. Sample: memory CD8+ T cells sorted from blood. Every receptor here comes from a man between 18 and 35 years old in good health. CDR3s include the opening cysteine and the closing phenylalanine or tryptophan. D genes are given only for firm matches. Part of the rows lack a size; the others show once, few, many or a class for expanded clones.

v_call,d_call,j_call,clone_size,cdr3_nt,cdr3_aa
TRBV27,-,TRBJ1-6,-,TGTGCCAGCAGTTTATCGGGGGGGAACGGACTGAATTCACCCCTCCACTTT,CASSLSGGNGLNSPLHF
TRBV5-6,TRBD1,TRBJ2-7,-,TGTGCCAGCAGCTGGGACACAGGGGGCTACGAGCAGTACTTC,CASSWDTGGYEQYF
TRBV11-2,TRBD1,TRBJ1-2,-,TGTGCCAGCAGCTGGACAGGGGACAGTGGCTACACCTTC,CASSWTGDSGYTF
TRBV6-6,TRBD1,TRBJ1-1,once,TGTGCCAGCAGACTGCAGGGGGCCCCAACTGAAGCTTTCTTT,CASRLQGAPTEAFF
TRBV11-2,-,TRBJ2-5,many,TGTGCCAGCAGCTTAGAAGGGACCCAGTACTTC,CASSLEGTQYF
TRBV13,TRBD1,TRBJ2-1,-,TGTGCCAGCAGCTCCGGACAGGGGAGCTCCTACAATGAGCAGTTCTTC,CASSSGQGSSYNEQFF
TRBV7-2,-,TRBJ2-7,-,TGTGCCAGCAGCCCTGGGCGGGGGCTCTACGAGCAGTACTTC,CASSPGRGLYEQYF
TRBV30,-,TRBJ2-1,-,TGTGCCTGGAGTGTTTGGGAAACTGAGCAGTTCTTC,CAWSVWETEQFF
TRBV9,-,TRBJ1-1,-,TGTGCCAGCAGCCGGTTCGGGGGAACTGAAGCTTTCTTT,CASSRFGGTEAFF
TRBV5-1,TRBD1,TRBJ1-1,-,TGCGCCAGCAGCGCAGGGGGTGGAAACACTGAAGCTTTCTTT,CASSAGGGNTEAFF
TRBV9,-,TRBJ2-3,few,TGTGCCAGCAGCGCCAAAACCAGAAGCACAGATACGCAGTATTTT,CASSAKTRSTDTQYF
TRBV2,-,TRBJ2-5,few,TGTGCCAGCAGTGAAACCCGGTGGGGGGCCCCAGCGCACGGGAAGACCCAGTACTTC,CASSETRWGAPAHGKTQYF
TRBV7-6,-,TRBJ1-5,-,TGTGCCAGCAGCCATTTCCTTAATCAGCCCCAGCATTTT,CASSHFLNQPQHF
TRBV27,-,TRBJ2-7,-,TGTGCCAGCAGTCTCCTGGGACACCATATCTCCTACGAGCAGTACTTC,CASSLLGHHISYEQYF
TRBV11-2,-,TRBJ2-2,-,TGTGCCAGCAGCTTAGTAGGGGCCGGGGAGCTGTTTTTT,CASSLVGAGELFF
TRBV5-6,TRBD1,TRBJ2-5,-,TGTGCCAGCAGCCCAGCCAGACAGGGGCTGGGCGAGACCCAGTACTTC,CASSPARQGLGETQYF
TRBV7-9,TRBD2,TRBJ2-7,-,TGTGCCAGCACTAAACAACCCCCTAGCGGGACCTCCTACGAGCAGTACTTC,CASTKQPPSGTSYEQYF
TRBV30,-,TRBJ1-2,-,TGTGCCTGGAGGAGCACGGGCTACGGCTACACCTTC,CAWRSTGYGYTF
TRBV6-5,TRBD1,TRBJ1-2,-,TGTGCCAGCAGTTACTCGGGACAGGGGGCGGAAGGCTACACCTTC,CASSYSGQGAEGYTF
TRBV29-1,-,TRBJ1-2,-,TGCAGCGTTGTCGGGGACTCCTATGGCTACACCTTC,CSVVGDSYGYTF
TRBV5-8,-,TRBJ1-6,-,TGTGCCAGCAGGACGCGGGGGGGAGCGGGTTCACCCCTCCACTTT,CASRTRGGAGSPLHF
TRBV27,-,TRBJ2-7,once,TGTGCCAGCACCCAAGGATTCGAGCAGTACTTC,CASTQGFEQYF
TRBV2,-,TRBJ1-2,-,TGTGCCAGCAGTGACCCGGGAATAATGGGCTACACCTTC,CASSDPGIMGYTF
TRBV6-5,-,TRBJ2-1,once,TGTGCCAGCAGTTACCGGTGGCGGCAGCTCTACAATGAGCAGTTCTTC,CASSYRWRQLYNEQFF
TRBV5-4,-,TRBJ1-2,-,TGTGCCAGCAGCTTGCGGTCAGGTTATGGCTACACCTTC,CASSLRSGYGYTF
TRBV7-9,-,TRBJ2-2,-,TGTGCCAGCAGATTAGACACCGGGGAGCTGTTTTTT,CASRLDTGELFF
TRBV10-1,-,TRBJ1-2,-,TGCGCCAGTCATGCCTACACCTTC,CASHAYTF
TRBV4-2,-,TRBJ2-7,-,TGTGCCAGCAGCCAAGGGGGGGGCGGCTCCTACGAGCAGTACTTC,CASSQGGGGSYEQYF
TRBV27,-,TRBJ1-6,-,TGTGCCAGCAGTTTAGCAGGGTTTAATTCACCCCTCCACTTT,CASSLAGFNSPLHF
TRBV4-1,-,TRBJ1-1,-,TGCGCCAGCAGCCAGACAATGAACACTGAAGCTTTCTTT,CASSQTMNTEAFF
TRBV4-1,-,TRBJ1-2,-,TGCGCCAGCAGCCAAGATCAAGTTTTTGCAGCCGGCTACACCTTC,CASSQDQVFAAGYTF
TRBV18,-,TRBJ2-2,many,TGTGCCAGCTCACCAGGTGGGGACGCGAACACCGGGGAGCTGTTTTTT,CASSPGGDANTGELFF
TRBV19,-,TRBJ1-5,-,TGTGCCAGTCACCGCTCTAGCAATCAGCCCCAGCATTTT,CASHRSSNQPQHF
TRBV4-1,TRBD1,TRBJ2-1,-,TGCGCCAGCAGCGCCCGGGACAGGGTCTACAATGAGCAGTTCTTC,CASSARDRVYNEQFF
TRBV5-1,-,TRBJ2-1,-,TGCGCCAGCAGCTTGGTTTCGGGCCATGAGCAGTTCTTC,CASSLVSGHEQFF
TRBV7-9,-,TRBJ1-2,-,TGTGCCAGCTCAGGGCCACTCTCTCTTAACGGCTACACCTTC,CASSGPLSLNGYTF
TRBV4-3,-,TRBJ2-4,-,TGCGCCAGCAGCCACGGACTAGGGGGAGCCAAAAACATTCAGTACTTC,CASSHGLGGAKNIQYF
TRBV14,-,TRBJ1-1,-,TGTGCCAGCAGCCAAGCGAACAGCTACACTGAAGCTTTCTTT,CASSQANSYTEAFF
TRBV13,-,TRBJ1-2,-,TGTGCCAGCAGCTTAGAGGGGAGCACTAACTATGGCTACACCTTC,CASSLEGSTNYGYTF
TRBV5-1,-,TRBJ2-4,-,TGCGCCAGCAGCTTGCTGGGGAGAAGGGTAGCCAAAAACATTCAGTACTTC,CASSLLGRRVAKNIQYF
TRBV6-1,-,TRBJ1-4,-,TGTGCCAGCAGTCAAAGACAGGAGCAAAATGAAAAACTGTTTTTT,CASSQRQEQNEKLFF
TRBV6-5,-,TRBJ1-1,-,TGTGCCAGCAGTTACGAGTGGGCCGAGGAGGAAGCTTTCTTT,CASSYEWAEEEAFF
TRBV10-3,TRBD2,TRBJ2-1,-,TGTGCCATCAGCGGGAGGGCGGAGAATGAGCAGTTCTTC,CAISGRAENEQFF
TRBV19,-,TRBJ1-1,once,TGTGCCAGTAGTATATCCGTGAACACTGAAGCTTTCTTT,CASSISVNTEAFF
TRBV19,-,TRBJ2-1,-,TGTGCCAGTACCATGAGGCGGGAAGACTACAATGAGCAGTTCTTC,CASTMRREDYNEQFF
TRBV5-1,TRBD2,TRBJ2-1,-,TGCGCCAGCAGCTTGGCGGGCGGGGGTATATGGAATGAGCAGTTCTTC,CASSLAGGGIWNEQFF